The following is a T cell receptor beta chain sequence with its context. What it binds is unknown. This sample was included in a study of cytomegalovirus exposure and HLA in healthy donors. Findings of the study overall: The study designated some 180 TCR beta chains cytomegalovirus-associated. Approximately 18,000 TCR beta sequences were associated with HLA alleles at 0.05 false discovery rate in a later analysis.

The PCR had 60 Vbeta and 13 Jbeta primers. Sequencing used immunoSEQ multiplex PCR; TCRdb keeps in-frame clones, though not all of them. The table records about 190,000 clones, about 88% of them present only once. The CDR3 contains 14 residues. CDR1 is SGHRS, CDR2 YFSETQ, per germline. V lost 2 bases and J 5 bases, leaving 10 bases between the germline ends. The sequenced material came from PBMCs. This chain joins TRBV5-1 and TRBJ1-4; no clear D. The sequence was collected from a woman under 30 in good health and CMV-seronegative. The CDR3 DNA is TGCGCCAGCAGCTTAAGGAGCTCAAATGAAAAACTGTTTTTT. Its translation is CASSLRSSNEKLFF.